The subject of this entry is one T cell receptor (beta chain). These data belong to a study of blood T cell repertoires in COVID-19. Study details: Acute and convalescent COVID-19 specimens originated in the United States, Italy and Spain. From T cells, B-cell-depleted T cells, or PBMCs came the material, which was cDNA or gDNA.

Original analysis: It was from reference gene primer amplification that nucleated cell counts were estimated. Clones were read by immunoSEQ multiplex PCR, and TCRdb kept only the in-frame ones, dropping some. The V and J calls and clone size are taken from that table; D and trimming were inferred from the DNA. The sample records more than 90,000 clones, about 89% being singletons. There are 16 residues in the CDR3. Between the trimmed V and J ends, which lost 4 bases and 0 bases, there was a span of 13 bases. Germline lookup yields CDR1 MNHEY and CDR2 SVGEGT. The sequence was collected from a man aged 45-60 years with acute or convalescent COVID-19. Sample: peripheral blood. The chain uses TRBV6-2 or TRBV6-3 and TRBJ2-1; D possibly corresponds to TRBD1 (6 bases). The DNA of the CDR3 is TGTGCCAGCAGTTCCCCAACAGGGCCCTCCTACAATGAGCAGTTCTTC. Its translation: CASSSPTGPSYNEQFF.